What follows are 2 T cell receptor beta chains derived from one specimen sequenced in a study of identical twins. TCRdb reprocessed the 5' RACE reads via MiXCR and lists one record per CDR3 protein. Among 1.5 million to 2 million distinct CDR3 sequences listed, less than 40% were seen once. The sequencing sample was made of cord blood. The origin of the receptors is a newborn girl in good health.

This clonotype appeared a few times. This rearrangement joins TRBV7-2 to TRBJ1-5; D gene unclear. V lost 2 bases and J lost 0, with 8 bases in between. Germline-derived CDR1 and CDR2 are SGHTA and FQGNSA. The CDR3 is 15 residues long. DNA for the CDR3: TGTGCCAGCAGCTTAAGGATATATAGCAATCAGCCCCAGCATTTT. Its protein product is CASSLRIYSNQPQHF.

The V gene is TRBV20-1, the J gene TRBJ2-7, with unresolved D. Germline V gene data show CDR1 as DFQATT and CDR2 as SNEGSKA (reference sequence). Trimming stripped 3 bases from V and 4 bases from J, with 19 bases between. The CDR3 extends over 15 amino acids. The CDR3 DNA reads TGCAGTGCTAGTAGGACCATAGACGGACCTTACGAGCAGTACTTC. It codes for CSASRTIDGPYEQYF.